This is a list of T cell receptor beta chains from one sample in a study of shared clonotypes between healthy human individuals. Assay used: immunoSEQ multiplex PCR; TCRdb lists only in-frame clones, some missing. Here the sample spans fewer than 2.5 million clones, over 85% being singletons. Sequences were obtained from naive CD4+ T cells from PBMCs. The source of these receptors is a man aged 18 to 30 in good health. Some clones in this sample may be carry-over from other donors' samples. The CDR3 runs from the conserved cysteine through the conserved F or W. Each record gives: J gene, CDR3 length, clone size, D gene, V gene, CDR3 DNA, CDR3 protein. A D gene is named only where the DNA matches it firmly. Only part of the rows carry a size: once, few, many, or a class if the clone is expanded.

j_call: TRBJ2-7; cdr3_length: 17; clone_size: -; d_call: TRBD2; v_call: TRBV5-1; cdr3_nt: TGCGCCAGCAGCTTGGATTCCCCTAGCGGGATTGAAAGCGAGCAGTACTTC; cdr3_aa: CASSLDSPSGIESEQYF
j_call: TRBJ1-1; cdr3_length: 19; clone_size: -; d_call: TRBD1; v_call: TRBV4-2; cdr3_nt: TGTGCCAGCAGCCCCTACAGGGGGCGCGGGGGTCTAGGAGGGGCTGAAGCTTTCTTT; cdr3_aa: CASSPYRGRGGLGGAEAFF
j_call: TRBJ1-2; cdr3_length: 13; clone_size: -; d_call: -; v_call: TRBV18; cdr3_nt: TGTGCCAGCTCCCCGGACAGTTACTATGGCTACACCTTC; cdr3_aa: CASSPDSYYGYTF
j_call: TRBJ1-3; cdr3_length: 14; clone_size: -; d_call: -; v_call: TRBV19; cdr3_nt: TGTGCCAGTAGTATGGGCAGGGCTGGAAACACCATATATTTT; cdr3_aa: CASSMGRAGNTIYF
j_call: TRBJ2-5; cdr3_length: 15; clone_size: once; d_call: -; v_call: TRBV5-1; cdr3_nt: TGCGCCAGCAGCTTAGACAGGCCCGGCATAGGGACCCAGTACTTC; cdr3_aa: CASSLDRPGIGTQYF
j_call: TRBJ1-4; cdr3_length: 16; clone_size: -; d_call: TRBD1; v_call: TRBV7-9; cdr3_nt: TGTGCCAGCAGCCTTGGGGCGGGACAGTCTAATGAAAAACTGTTTTTT; cdr3_aa: CASSLGAGQSNEKLFF
j_call: TRBJ2-1; cdr3_length: 17; clone_size: -; d_call: -; v_call: TRBV2; cdr3_nt: TGTGCCAGCAGTCCCCAGGTTGGGTTGAGCTCCTACAATGAGCAGTTCTTC; cdr3_aa: CASSPQVGLSSYNEQFF
j_call: TRBJ2-5; cdr3_length: 18; clone_size: -; d_call: -; v_call: TRBV28; cdr3_nt: TGTGCCAGCAGTTTTCCAGGAAGACGCTCCCAACGGGTGGAGACCCAGTACTTC; cdr3_aa: CASSFPGRRSQRVETQYF
j_call: TRBJ2-1; cdr3_length: 18; clone_size: -; d_call: -; v_call: TRBV15; cdr3_nt: TGTGCCACCAGCAGAGTTATGCGAACTACTACTGACTACAATGAGCAGTTCTTC; cdr3_aa: CATSRVMRTTTDYNEQFF
j_call: TRBJ1-2; cdr3_length: 11; clone_size: -; d_call: TRBD1; v_call: TRBV4-1; cdr3_nt: TGCGCCAGCGGACAGGGCTACGGCTACACCTTC; cdr3_aa: CASGQGYGYTF
j_call: TRBJ1-1; cdr3_length: 14; clone_size: -; d_call: -; v_call: TRBV2; cdr3_nt: TGTGCCAGCAGTCGGGACACACTGAACACTGAAGCTTTCTTT; cdr3_aa: CASSRDTLNTEAFF
j_call: TRBJ2-7; cdr3_length: 14; clone_size: -; d_call: -; v_call: TRBV7-2; cdr3_nt: TGTGCCAGCAGCTTCGGGGGCGCGATCTACGAGCAGTACTTC; cdr3_aa: CASSFGGAIYEQYF
j_call: TRBJ1-4; cdr3_length: 15; clone_size: -; d_call: -; v_call: TRBV5-4; cdr3_nt: TGTGCCAGCAGCTTGAGGGGCGTCACTAATGAAAAACTGTTTTTT; cdr3_aa: CASSLRGVTNEKLFF
j_call: TRBJ1-3; cdr3_length: 16; clone_size: -; d_call: TRBD1; v_call: TRBV9; cdr3_nt: TGTGCCAGCAGCGTGTTAGACAGGGCCCCACGGGACACCATATATTTT; cdr3_aa: CASSVLDRAPRDTIYF
j_call: TRBJ2-2; cdr3_length: 15; clone_size: -; d_call: TRBD2; v_call: TRBV9; cdr3_nt: TGTGCCAGCAGCTTCACTAGCGGGAGAACCGGGGAGCTGTTTTTT; cdr3_aa: CASSFTSGRTGELFF
j_call: TRBJ2-3; cdr3_length: 11; clone_size: -; d_call: -; v_call: TRBV2; cdr3_nt: TGTGCCAGCGGACGCCCGGATACGCAGTATTTT; cdr3_aa: CASGRPDTQYF
j_call: TRBJ1-2; cdr3_length: 17; clone_size: -; d_call: -; v_call: TRBV5-1; cdr3_nt: TGCGCCAGCAGCTTTGACCCCCCTCCGGATCCCACCTATGGCTACACCTTC; cdr3_aa: CASSFDPPPDPTYGYTF
j_call: TRBJ2-3; cdr3_length: 12; clone_size: -; d_call: -; v_call: TRBV6-5; cdr3_nt: TGTGCCACCAGAGGTGTGGCAGATACGCAGTATTTT; cdr3_aa: CATRGVADTQYF
j_call: TRBJ1-1; cdr3_length: 13; clone_size: -; d_call: -; v_call: TRBV18; cdr3_nt: TGTACCAGCTCACGCCAGGGCAACACTGAAGCTTTCTTT; cdr3_aa: CTSSRQGNTEAFF
j_call: TRBJ2-3; cdr3_length: 13; clone_size: -; d_call: TRBD1; v_call: TRBV11-3; cdr3_nt: TGTGCCAGCAGCCCAAATACCGGACAGGGGCTCAATTTT; cdr3_aa: CASSPNTGQGLNF
j_call: TRBJ2-1; cdr3_length: 15; clone_size: -; d_call: TRBD2; v_call: TRBV27; cdr3_nt: TGTGCCAGCAGTTACATAGCGGGTACCAAGAATGAGCAGTTCTTC; cdr3_aa: CASSYIAGTKNEQFF
j_call: TRBJ2-2; cdr3_length: 17; clone_size: once; d_call: -; v_call: TRBV18; cdr3_nt: TGTGCCAGCTCACCACCTGCTCTTGTAGGGTCCACCGGGGAGCTGTTTTTT; cdr3_aa: CASSPPALVGSTGELFF
j_call: TRBJ1-2; cdr3_length: 15; clone_size: -; d_call: -; v_call: TRBV7-9; cdr3_nt: TGTGCCAGCAGCTTAGGCGGGGTAACTAACTATGGCTACACCTTC; cdr3_aa: CASSLGGVTNYGYTF
j_call: TRBJ1-4; cdr3_length: 16; clone_size: -; d_call: -; v_call: TRBV7-2; cdr3_nt: TGTGCCAGCAGCCGACTCTTAGGACAGATTAATGAAAAACTGTTTTTT; cdr3_aa: CASSRLLGQINEKLFF
j_call: TRBJ1-2; cdr3_length: 14; clone_size: -; d_call: TRBD1; v_call: TRBV6-5; cdr3_nt: TGTGCCAGCAGTTACGCGCGATCCCAACAGGGGTACACCTTC; cdr3_aa: CASSYARSQQGYTF
j_call: TRBJ1-5; cdr3_length: 15; clone_size: -; d_call: -; v_call: TRBV19; cdr3_nt: TGTGCCAGTAGTATAGCCCCCGGGGGCAATCAGCCCCAGCATTTT; cdr3_aa: CASSIAPGGNQPQHF
j_call: TRBJ2-2; cdr3_length: 14; clone_size: -; d_call: -; v_call: TRBV10-3; cdr3_nt: TGTGCCATCAGTGAGCGACAGGCTGGCGGGGAGCTGTTTTTT; cdr3_aa: CAISERQAGGELFF
j_call: TRBJ1-3; cdr3_length: 14; clone_size: once; d_call: -; v_call: TRBV6-6; cdr3_nt: TGTGCCAGCAGAACGGACAGTTCTGGAAACACCATATATTTT; cdr3_aa: CASRTDSSGNTIYF
j_call: TRBJ2-7; cdr3_length: 13; clone_size: -; d_call: -; v_call: TRBV2; cdr3_nt: TGTGCCAGCATCGAGGAGGTTACCTACGAGCAGTACTTC; cdr3_aa: CASIEEVTYEQYF
j_call: TRBJ2-5; cdr3_length: 12; clone_size: -; d_call: TRBD2; v_call: TRBV10-3; cdr3_nt: TGTGCCACTAGCGGGAGTAAAGAGACCCAGTACTTC; cdr3_aa: CATSGSKETQYF
j_call: TRBJ2-1; cdr3_length: 13; clone_size: -; d_call: -; v_call: TRBV2; cdr3_nt: TGTGCCAGCAGTGATGGGTACGGGGATGAGCAGTTCTTC; cdr3_aa: CASSDGYGDEQFF
j_call: TRBJ1-4; cdr3_length: 15; clone_size: -; d_call: -; v_call: TRBV6-5; cdr3_nt: TGTGCCAGCAGCACATTAGGGATGGCTAATGAAAAACTGTTTTTT; cdr3_aa: CASSTLGMANEKLFF
j_call: TRBJ2-3; cdr3_length: 16; clone_size: -; d_call: -; v_call: TRBV7-9; cdr3_nt: TGTGCCAGCAGCTTCCCACCTGGGGGTAATTCAGATACGCAGTATTTT; cdr3_aa: CASSFPPGGNSDTQYF
j_call: TRBJ2-1; cdr3_length: 16; clone_size: -; d_call: TRBD2; v_call: TRBV11-2; cdr3_nt: TGTGCCAGCAGCACCTCGGCGGGGACTAGCCAAAATGAGCAGTTCTTC; cdr3_aa: CASSTSAGTSQNEQFF
j_call: TRBJ1-2; cdr3_length: 16; clone_size: -; d_call: -; v_call: TRBV28; cdr3_nt: TGTGCCAGCAGGACCCCCGGTGGGGCGACTAGGGATGGCTACACCTTC; cdr3_aa: CASRTPGGATRDGYTF
j_call: TRBJ1-4; cdr3_length: 14; clone_size: -; d_call: -; v_call: TRBV5-8; cdr3_nt: TGTGCCAGCAGCTTGGACAGGGTAAATGAAAAACTGTTTTTT; cdr3_aa: CASSLDRVNEKLFF
j_call: TRBJ2-2; cdr3_length: 17; clone_size: -; d_call: -; v_call: TRBV7-9; cdr3_nt: TGTGCCAGCAGCCCCACGGGAAAGGGGCTGGGCACCGGGGAGCTGTTTTTT; cdr3_aa: CASSPTGKGLGTGELFF
j_call: TRBJ1-3; cdr3_length: 16; clone_size: -; d_call: -; v_call: TRBV9; cdr3_nt: TGTGCCAGCAGCGCACTAGGGGAGACAGCCGGAAACACCATATATTTT; cdr3_aa: CASSALGETAGNTIYF
j_call: TRBJ2-3; cdr3_length: 15; clone_size: -; d_call: -; v_call: TRBV28; cdr3_nt: TGTGCCAGCAAAACCGACAGGAGGGTCACAGATACGCAGTATTTT; cdr3_aa: CASKTDRRVTDTQYF
j_call: TRBJ2-5; cdr3_length: 14; clone_size: -; d_call: TRBD2; v_call: TRBV18; cdr3_nt: TGTGCCAGCTCAGGGCCGGGACTACAAGAGACCCAGTACTTC; cdr3_aa: CASSGPGLQETQYF
j_call: TRBJ2-2; cdr3_length: 15; clone_size: -; d_call: TRBD2; v_call: TRBV10-1; cdr3_nt: TGCGCCAGCAGTGAGTCGATACTAGCGCCCGGGGAGCTGTTTTTT; cdr3_aa: CASSESILAPGELFF
j_call: TRBJ2-1; cdr3_length: 14; clone_size: -; d_call: -; v_call: TRBV5-1; cdr3_nt: TGCGCCAGCAGCTTGCGGGACAACCTAGATGAGCAGTTCTTC; cdr3_aa: CASSLRDNLDEQFF
j_call: TRBJ1-2; cdr3_length: 14; clone_size: -; d_call: TRBD1; v_call: TRBV6-5; cdr3_nt: TGTGCCAGCAGCCAAACCGGGACAGTCTATGGCTACACCTTC; cdr3_aa: CASSQTGTVYGYTF
j_call: TRBJ1-2; cdr3_length: 15; clone_size: once; d_call: -; v_call: TRBV7-2; cdr3_nt: TGTGCCAGCAGCCAAGGACAGTTAGCTAACTATGGCTACACCTTC; cdr3_aa: CASSQGQLANYGYTF
j_call: TRBJ2-7; cdr3_length: 13; clone_size: -; d_call: -; v_call: TRBV28; cdr3_nt: TGTGCCAGCAGGGCGGGACAAACCTACGAGCAGTACTTC; cdr3_aa: CASRAGQTYEQYF
j_call: TRBJ2-3; cdr3_length: 18; clone_size: -; d_call: -; v_call: TRBV7-9; cdr3_nt: TGTGCCAGCAGCTTAGGGGTCACGGTTATCAAGCCCACAGATACGCAGTATTTT; cdr3_aa: CASSLGVTVIKPTDTQYF
j_call: TRBJ1-5; cdr3_length: 15; clone_size: -; d_call: TRBD1; v_call: TRBV15; cdr3_nt: TGTGCCACCAGCCCGACAGGGTCCGAGAATCAGCCCCAGCATTTT; cdr3_aa: CATSPTGSENQPQHF
j_call: TRBJ2-1; cdr3_length: 15; clone_size: -; d_call: TRBD2; v_call: TRBV2; cdr3_nt: TGTGCCAGCAGTATAGCGGGAGGCCTCTTCAATGAGCAGTTCTTC; cdr3_aa: CASSIAGGLFNEQFF
j_call: TRBJ2-5; cdr3_length: 15; clone_size: -; d_call: TRBD2; v_call: TRBV19; cdr3_nt: TGTGCCAGTAGTATTCTTCTAGCGGTACAAGAGACCCAGTACTTC; cdr3_aa: CASSILLAVQETQYF
j_call: TRBJ2-7; cdr3_length: 15; clone_size: -; d_call: -; v_call: TRBV6-5; cdr3_nt: TGTGCCAGCAGTTACTTCGAAACAGACGTACGAGGGCAGTACTTC; cdr3_aa: CASSYFETDVRGQYF